This entry is about one T cell receptor beta chain. No antigen is known for it. This sample is part of a study of OX40 agonist ivuxolimab in advanced cancers. Study findings and constraints: Clonal expansion by week 6 occurred in CD4+ and CD8+ blood T cells (at 0.1 to 3.0 mg/kg). Those patients achieving a partial response at 0.1-3.0 mg/kg showed among the lowest clonal expansion.

V was shortened by 7 bases and J by 5 bases, with 23 bases between the two germline ends. CDR3 length equals 16 residues. The germline V gene encodes CDR1 SGHRS and CDR2 YFSETQ. Using immunoSEQ multiplex PCR, the repertoire was profiled, and TCRdb retains in-frame clones only, with some absent. The repertoire holds under 80,000 clones, with 82% as singletons. This clonotype originated in an adult with an advanced solid tumor such as melanoma, head and neck, liver or kidney cancer. This material consisted of CD4+ or CD8+ T cells sorted from blood, taken in a trial of the OX40 agonist ivuxolimab. The rearrangement joins TRBV5-1 to TRBJ2-3; D assignment may be TRBD1 or TRBD2 (6 bases each). The CDR3 reads CASSWSVSGAGDTQYF. CDR3 nucleotides: TGCGCCAGCTCCTGGTCCGTGTCGGGGGCTGGAGATACGCAGTATTTT.